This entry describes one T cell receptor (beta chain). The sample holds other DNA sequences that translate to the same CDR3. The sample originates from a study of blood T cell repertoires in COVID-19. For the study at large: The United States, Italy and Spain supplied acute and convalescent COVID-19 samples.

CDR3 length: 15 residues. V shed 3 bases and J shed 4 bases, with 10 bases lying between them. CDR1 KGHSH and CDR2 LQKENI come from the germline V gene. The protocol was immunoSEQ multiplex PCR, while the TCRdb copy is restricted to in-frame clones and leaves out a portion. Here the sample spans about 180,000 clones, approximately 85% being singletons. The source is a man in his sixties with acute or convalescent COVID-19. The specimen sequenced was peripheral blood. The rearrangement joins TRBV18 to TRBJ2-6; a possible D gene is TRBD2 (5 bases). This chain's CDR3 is CASSPGVSGANVLTF. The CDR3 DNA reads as TGTGCCAGCTCACCCGGGGTTAGCGGGGCCAACGTCCTGACTTTC.